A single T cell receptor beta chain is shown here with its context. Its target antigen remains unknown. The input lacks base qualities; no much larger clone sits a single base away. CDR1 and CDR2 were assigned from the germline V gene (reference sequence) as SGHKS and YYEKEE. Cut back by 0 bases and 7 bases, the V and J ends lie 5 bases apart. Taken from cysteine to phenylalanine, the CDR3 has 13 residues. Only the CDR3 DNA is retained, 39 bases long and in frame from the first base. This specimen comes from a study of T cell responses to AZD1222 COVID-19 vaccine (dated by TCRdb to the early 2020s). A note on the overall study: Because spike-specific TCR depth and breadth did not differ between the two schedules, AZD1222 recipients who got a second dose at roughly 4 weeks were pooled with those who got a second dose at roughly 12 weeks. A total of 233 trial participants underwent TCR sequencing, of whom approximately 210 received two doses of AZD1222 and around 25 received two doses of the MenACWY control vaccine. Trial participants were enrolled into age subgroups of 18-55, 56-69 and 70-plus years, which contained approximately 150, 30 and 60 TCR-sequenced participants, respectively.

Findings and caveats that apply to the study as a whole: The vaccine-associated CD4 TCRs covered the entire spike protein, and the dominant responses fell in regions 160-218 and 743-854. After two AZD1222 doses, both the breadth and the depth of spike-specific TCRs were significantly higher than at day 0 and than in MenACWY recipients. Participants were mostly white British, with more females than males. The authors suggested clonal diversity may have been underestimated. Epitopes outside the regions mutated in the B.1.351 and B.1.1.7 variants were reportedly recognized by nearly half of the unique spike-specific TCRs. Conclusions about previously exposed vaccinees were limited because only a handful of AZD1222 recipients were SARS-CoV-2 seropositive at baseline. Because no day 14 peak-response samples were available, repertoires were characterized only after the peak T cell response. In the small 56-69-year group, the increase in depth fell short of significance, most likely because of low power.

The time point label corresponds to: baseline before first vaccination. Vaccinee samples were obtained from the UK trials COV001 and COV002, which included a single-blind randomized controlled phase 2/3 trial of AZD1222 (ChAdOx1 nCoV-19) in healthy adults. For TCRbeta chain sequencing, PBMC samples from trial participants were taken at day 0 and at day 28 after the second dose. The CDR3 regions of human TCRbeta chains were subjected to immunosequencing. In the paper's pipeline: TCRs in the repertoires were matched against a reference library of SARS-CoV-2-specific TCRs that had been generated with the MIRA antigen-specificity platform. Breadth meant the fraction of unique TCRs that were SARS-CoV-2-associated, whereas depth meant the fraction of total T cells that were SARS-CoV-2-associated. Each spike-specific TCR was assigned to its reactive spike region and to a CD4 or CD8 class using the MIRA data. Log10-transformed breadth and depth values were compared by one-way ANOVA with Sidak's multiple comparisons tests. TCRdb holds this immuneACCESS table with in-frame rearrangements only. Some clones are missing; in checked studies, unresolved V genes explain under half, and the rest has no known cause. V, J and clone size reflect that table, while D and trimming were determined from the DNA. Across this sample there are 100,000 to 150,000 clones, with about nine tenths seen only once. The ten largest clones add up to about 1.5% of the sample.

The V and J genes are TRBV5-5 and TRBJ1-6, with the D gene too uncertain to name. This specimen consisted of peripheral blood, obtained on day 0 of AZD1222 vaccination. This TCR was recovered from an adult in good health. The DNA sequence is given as TGTGCCAGCAGCTTGGAATGGAATTCACCCCTCCACTTT. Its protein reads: CASSLEWNSPLHF.